What follows describes a single T cell receptor (beta chain). Its matching antigen is unknown. These data originate in a study of STAT5B mutations in CD4+ large granular lymphocyte leukemia. Study-level results: CD4-sorted patient repertoires seemed more clonal than healthy CD4+ repertoires.

Clones were sequenced by immunoSEQ multiplex PCR, and TCRdb holds only the in-frame ones, with some missing. Of about 20,000 clones listed, over 65% are singletons. The CDR3 runs 14 residues. Trimming took off 3 bases at V and 1 base at J, with 10 bases between the two ends. In germline, CDR1 is MDHEN, CDR2 SYDVKM. J is TRBJ2-7 and V is TRBV28; D is unresolved. The sample was CD4+ T cells from blood buffy coats. The source of this sequence is a human donor in good health. This CDR3 is CASSFGGTSYEQYF. CDR3 nucleotides: TGTGCCAGCAGTTTCGGCGGTACATCCTACGAGCAGTACTTC. Filled out from reference TRBV28 and TRBJ2-7, the complete variable domain reads DVKVTQSSRYLVKRTGEKVFLECVQDMDHENMFWYRQDPGLGLRLIYFSYDVKMKEKGDIPEGYSVSREKKERFSLILESASTNQTSMYLCASSFGGTSYEQYFGPGTRLTVT.